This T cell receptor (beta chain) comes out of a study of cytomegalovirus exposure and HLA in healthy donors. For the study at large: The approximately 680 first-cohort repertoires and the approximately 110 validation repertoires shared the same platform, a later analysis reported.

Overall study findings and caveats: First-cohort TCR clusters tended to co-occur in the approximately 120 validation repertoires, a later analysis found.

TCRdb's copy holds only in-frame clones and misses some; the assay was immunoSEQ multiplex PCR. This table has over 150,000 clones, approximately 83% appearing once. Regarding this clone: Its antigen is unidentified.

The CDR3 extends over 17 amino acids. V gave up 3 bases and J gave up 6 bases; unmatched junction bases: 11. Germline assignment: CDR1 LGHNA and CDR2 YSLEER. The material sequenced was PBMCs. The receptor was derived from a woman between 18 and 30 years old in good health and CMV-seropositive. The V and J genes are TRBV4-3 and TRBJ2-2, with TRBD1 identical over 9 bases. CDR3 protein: CASSHLAGTGLAGELFF. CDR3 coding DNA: TGCGCCAGCAGCCATCTAGCCGGGACAGGGTTGGCCGGGGAGCTGTTTTTT.